These 16 T cell receptor beta chains share one sample of origin, sequenced in a study of blood T cells in healthy people across ages. Then a second PCR, running roughly 7 to 12 cycles, was carried out with a sample-barcoded 5' primer and a J-beta primer mix. Using its own MiXCR run on the 5' RACE reads, TCRdb lists one record per CDR3 protein. The sample has hundreds of thousands of distinct CDR3 sequences, more than 25% seen once. Sequencing input: blood. These receptors originate from a woman over 75 in good health.

This chain uses TRBV25-1 with TRBJ1-4; TRBD1 matches at 8 bases. From germline, CDR1 is MGHDK and CDR2 SYGVNS. V shed 2 bases, J shed 11 bases, and the junction held 7 bases outside the gene matches. The CDR3 is 14 residues long. CDR3 in DNA: TGTGCCAGCAGTGAAGGGACAGGCCTTGGGAAACTGTTTTTT. Translation gives CASSEGTGLGKLFF.

The chain links TRBV6-1 to TRBJ1-1; D might be TRBD1 (6 bases). Trimming stripped 5 bases from V and 4 bases from J, with 17 bases between. Germline-derived CDR1 and CDR2 are MNHNS and SASEGT. The CDR3 has 15 residues. Here the CDR3 reads CASSRDILTGTEAFF. CDR3 coding DNA: TGTGCCAGCAGTAGGGACATTCTAACGGGCACTGAAGCTTTCTTT.

This clonotype was found many times. The chain uses TRBV29-1 and TRBJ2-2; maybe TRBD1 (5 bases). This CDR3 region has 14 residues. V was shortened by 5 bases and J by 5 bases, with 15 bases between the two germline ends. CDR1 is SQVTM and CDR2 is ANQGSEA in the germline V gene. This chain's CDR3 is CSVSDRGWTGELFF. For the CDR3, the DNA is TGCAGCGTTTCAGACAGAGGTTGGACCGGGGAGCTGTTTTTT.

The V and J genes are TRBV20-1 and TRBJ1-2; no reliable D call. V was pared by 2 bases and J by 4 bases, with 11 bases between. Germline CDR1 is DFQATT and CDR2 is SNEGSKA (reference sequence). This CDR3 has 13 residues. CDR3 DNA sequence: TGCAGTGCTAGAAGCGGGGAGGGCTATGGCTACACCTTC. It codes for CSARSGEGYGYTF.

This clonotype was observed a few times. V and J are TRBV6-1 and TRBJ2-6; 11 bases line up with TRBD2. V was pared by 4 bases and J by 1 base, with 3 bases of the junction left unmatched. The CDR3 is made up of 17 amino acids. Germline CDR1 is MNHNS and CDR2 is SASEGT. CDR3 protein: CASSVAGGPSGANVLTF. The CDR3 DNA sequence: TGTGCCAGCAGTGTAGCGGGGGGGCCTTCTGGGGCCAACGTCCTGACTTTC.

In regard to this clonotype: Just one base apart from a much larger clone, this may be a read error. V is TRBV6-1 and J is TRBJ2-1; 10 bases line up with TRBD2. Germline CDR1 is MNHNS and CDR2 is SASEGT. This CDR3 has 16 amino acids. CDR3 region: CASNESGSGGTKEQFF. Written as DNA, the CDR3 is TGTGCCAGCAATGAAAGCGGTAGCGGGGGGACAAAGGAGCAGTTCTTC.

The table lists this clonotype with a few counts. This chain uses TRBV5-1 with TRBJ1-1, with 9 positions matching TRBD1. This CDR3 spans 14 amino acids. Germline V gene lookup returns CDR1 SGHRS and CDR2 YFSETQ. The trim removed 4 bases at V and 6 bases at J, leaving 7 bases unmatched. In nucleotides, the CDR3 is TGCGCCAGCAGCCAGGACAGGGGTCCTTCTGAAGCTTTCTTT. This sequence encodes CASSQDRGPSEAFF.

On this clonotype itself: An end of the junction differs from the germline gene, which may be a read error. V and J are TRBV12-3 or TRBV12-4 and TRBJ2-3, with D hard to call. The CDR3 sequence is 12 residues long. DNA for the CDR3: TGTGCCAGCAGTATGCGAGCAGATATGCAGTATTTT. Translated, it gives CASSMRADMQYF.

This clonotype was picked up many times. This chain links TRBV20-1 with TRBJ2-7; D is tentatively TRBD1 or TRBD2 (5 bases each). The germline V and J ends were trimmed by 1 base and 6 bases, with 22 bases remaining between them. The V gene's germline CDR1 is DFQATT and CDR2 SNEGSKA (reference sequence). This CDR3 has 16 amino acids. Here the CDR3 reads CSARAVMAGSPLEQYF. Written as DNA, the CDR3 is TGCAGTGCTAGAGCTGTAATGGCAGGGAGTCCTCTCGAGCAGTACTTC.

In its sample, this clonotype was seen many times. The chain has TRBV7-2 and TRBJ1-2, with D tentatively TRBD1 (5 bases). Germline assignment: CDR1 SGHTA and CDR2 FQGNSA. With 1 base removed from V and 1 base from J, the gap between germline ends came to 16 bases. This CDR3 comprises 17 residues. CDR3 nucleotides: TGTGCCAGCAGCTTAGTGGTCGGGACCCGATTTAACTATGGCTACACCTTC. Its translation: CASSLVVGTRFNYGYTF.

There are many counts of this clonotype. The rearrangement links TRBV6-2 or TRBV6-3 to TRBJ1-2; D is possibly TRBD1 (5 bases). CDR3 length equals 13 residues. The germline V and J ends were trimmed by 2 bases and 5 bases, with 9 bases remaining between them. Looked up from germline, CDR1 is MNHEY and CDR2 is SVGEGT. The CDR3 region is CASSYGQPYGYTF. CDR3 sequence (DNA): TGTGCCAGCAGTTACGGACAACCTTATGGCTACACCTTC.

This clonotype has at least ten counts. The gene calls are TRBV20-1 and TRBJ1-5, with TRBD1 matching 9 bases. The CDR3 loop spans 17 amino acids. The J segment lost 0 bases and the V segment lost 3 bases, leaving 9 bases of the junction unmatched. Germline V lookup: CDR1 DFQATT, CDR2 SNEGSKA (reference sequence). The CDR3: CSARMTGGTYSNQPQHF. DNA of the CDR3: TGCAGTGCTAGGATGACAGGGGGGACCTATAGCAATCAGCCCCAGCATTTT.

This clonotype was observed many times. The chain has TRBV6-2 or TRBV6-3 and TRBJ2-7; TRBD2 agrees at 8 bases. The trim removed 6 bases at V and 3 bases at J, leaving 10 bases unmatched. Germline-derived CDR1 and CDR2 are MNHEY and SVGEGT. This CDR3 has 15 amino acids. CDR3 coding DNA: TGTGCCAGCAGCCCCTGGCGGGGGGATTACTACGAGCAGTACTTC. This sequence encodes CASSPWRGDYYEQYF.

This chain joins TRBV13 and TRBJ2-2, with D possibly being TRBD1 (5 bases). Germline CDR1 is PRHDT and CDR2 is FYEKMQ (reference sequence). This CDR3 has 16 residues. Trimming pared 5 bases from V and 6 bases from J, leaving 19 bases between. The CDR3 region is CASSGRREMFAGELFF. The CDR3 DNA follows: TGTGCCAGCAGCGGCCGCAGGGAAATGTTTGCCGGGGAGCTGTTTTTT.

A few counts support this clonotype. The V gene is TRBV7-6, the J gene TRBJ2-5, with TRBD2 matching 8 bases. CDR1 and CDR2 from the germline V gene are SGHVS and FNYEAQ. The CDR3 sequence is 14 residues long. J was trimmed by 2 bases and V by 6 bases; bases with no gene match: 5. CDR3 amino acids: CASRNSGVQETQYF. In DNA form, the CDR3 reads TGTGCCAGCAGAAATAGCGGGGTACAAGAGACCCAGTACTTC.

This clonotype has a handful of counts. An end of the junction does not agree with germline; a read error may underlie this. J is TRBJ2-5 and V is TRBV6-2 or TRBV6-3; D remains unclear. Germline V CDR1 and CDR2: MNHEY, SVGEGT. The CDR3 contains 15 residues. CDR3: CASSDSGESRAEQYF. The CDR3 DNA sequence: TGTGCCAGCAGTGACTCCGGCGAATCAAGGGCTGAGCAGTACTTC.